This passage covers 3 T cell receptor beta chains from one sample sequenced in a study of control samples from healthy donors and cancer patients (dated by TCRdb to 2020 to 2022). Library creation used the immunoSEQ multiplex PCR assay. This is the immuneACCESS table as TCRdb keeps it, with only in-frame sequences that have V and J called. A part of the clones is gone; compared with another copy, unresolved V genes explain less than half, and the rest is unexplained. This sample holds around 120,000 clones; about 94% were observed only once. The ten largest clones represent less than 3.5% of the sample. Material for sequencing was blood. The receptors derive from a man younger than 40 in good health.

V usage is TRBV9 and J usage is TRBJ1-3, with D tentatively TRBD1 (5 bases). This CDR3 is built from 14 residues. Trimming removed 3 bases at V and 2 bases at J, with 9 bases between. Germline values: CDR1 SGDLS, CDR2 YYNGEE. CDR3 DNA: TGTGCCAGCAGCGCCCAGGGCCCTGGAAACACCATATATTTT. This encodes CASSAQGPGNTIYF.

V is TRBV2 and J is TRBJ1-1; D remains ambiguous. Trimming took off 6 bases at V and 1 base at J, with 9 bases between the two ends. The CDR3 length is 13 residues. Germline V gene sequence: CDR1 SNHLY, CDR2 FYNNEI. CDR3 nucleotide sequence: TGTGCCAGCAGCACGAGGGCGAACACTGAAGCTTTCTTT. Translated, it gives CASSTRANTEAFF.

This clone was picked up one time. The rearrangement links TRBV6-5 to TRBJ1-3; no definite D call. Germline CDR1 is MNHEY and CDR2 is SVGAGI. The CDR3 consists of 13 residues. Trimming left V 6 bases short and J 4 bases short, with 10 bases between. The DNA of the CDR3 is TGTGCCAGCAGAGACCAGCAGGGAAACACCATATATTTT. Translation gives CASRDQQGNTIYF.